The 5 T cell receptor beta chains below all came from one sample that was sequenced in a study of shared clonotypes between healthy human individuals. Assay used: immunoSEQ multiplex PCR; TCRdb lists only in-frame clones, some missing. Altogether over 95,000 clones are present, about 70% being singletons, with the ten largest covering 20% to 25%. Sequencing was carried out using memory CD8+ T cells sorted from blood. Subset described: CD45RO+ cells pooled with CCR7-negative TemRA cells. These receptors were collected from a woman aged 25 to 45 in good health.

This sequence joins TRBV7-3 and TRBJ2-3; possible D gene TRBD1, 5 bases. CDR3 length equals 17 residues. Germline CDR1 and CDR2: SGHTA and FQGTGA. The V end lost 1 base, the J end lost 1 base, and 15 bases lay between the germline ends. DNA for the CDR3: TGTGCCAGCAGCTTAAAATGGACACCCTCAGGCACAGATACGCAGTATTTT. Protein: CASSLKWTPSGTDTQYF. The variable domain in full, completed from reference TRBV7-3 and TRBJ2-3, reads GAGVSQTPSNKVTEKGKYVELRCDPISGHTALYWYRQSLGQGPEFLIYFQGTGAADDSGLPNDRFFAVRPEGSVSTLKIQRTERGDSAVYLCASSLKWTPSGTDTQYFGPGTRLTVL.

In nucleotides, the CDR3 is TGTGCCAGCAGCTTACCAGGGACTAGCGGCCCTCTTCCCCCGGAGCAGTACTTC. This encodes CASSLPGTSGPLPPEQYF. V and J are TRBV11-1 and TRBJ2-7; 11 bases are shared with TRBD2. Germline values: CDR1 SGHAT, CDR2 FQDESV (reference sequence). After removal of 2 bases from V and 7 bases from J, the junction contained 16 bases not matched to a gene. There are 18 residues in the CDR3.

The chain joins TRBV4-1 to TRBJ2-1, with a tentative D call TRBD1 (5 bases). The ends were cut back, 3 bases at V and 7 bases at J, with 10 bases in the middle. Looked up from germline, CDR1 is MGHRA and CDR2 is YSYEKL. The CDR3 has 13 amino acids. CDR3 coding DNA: TGCGCCAGCAGCCATCAGGGTTGGAATGAGCAGTTCTTC. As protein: CASSHQGWNEQFF.

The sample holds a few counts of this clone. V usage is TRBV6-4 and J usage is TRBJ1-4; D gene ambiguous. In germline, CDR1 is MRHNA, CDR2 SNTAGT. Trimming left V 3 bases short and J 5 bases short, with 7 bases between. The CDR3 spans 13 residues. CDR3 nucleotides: TGTGCCAGCAGTGAAAACAGCAATGAAAAACTGTTTTTT. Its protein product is CASSENSNEKLFF.

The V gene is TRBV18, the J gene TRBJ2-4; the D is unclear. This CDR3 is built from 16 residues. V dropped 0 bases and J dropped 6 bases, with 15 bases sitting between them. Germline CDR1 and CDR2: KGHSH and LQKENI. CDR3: CASSPPRHLVGNIQYF. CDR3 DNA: TGTGCCAGCTCACCACCGAGACACTTAGTCGGAAACATTCAGTACTTC.